One sample yielded the 25 T cell receptor beta chains listed below, sequenced in a study of blood T cell repertoires in COVID-19. The data were produced by immunoSEQ multiplex PCR, yet TCRdb's version contains in-frame clones alone and is incomplete. The sample has about 99,000 clones, about four fifths seen once. The material sequenced was peripheral blood. The source is a man between 65 and 85 years old with active or convalescent COVID-19.

This chain joins TRBV5-1 and TRBJ1-1, with TRBD1 as a possible D gene (5 bases). V was shortened by 0 bases and J by 5 bases, with 11 bases between the two germline ends. The CDR3 loop spans 14 amino acids. Germline CDR1 reads SGHRS; CDR2 reads YFSETQ. The CDR3 coding sequence is TGCGCCAGCAGCTTGGCCTTGGAGGGGACTGAAGCTTTCTTT. It specifies CASSLALEGTEAFF.

This chain connects TRBV7-8 to TRBJ2-5; no reliable D call. Per germline, CDR1 SGHVS and CDR2 FQNEAQ. The CDR3 runs to 16 residues. Trimming left V 1 base short and J 5 bases short, with 17 bases between. CDR3 nucleotides: TGTGCCAGCAGCTTAGGTCAGCCGGGTTTGGGTGAGACCCAGTACTTC. Translation: CASSLGQPGLGETQYF. The full variable domain, completed using reference TRBV7-8 and TRBJ2-5, is GAGVSQSPRYKVAKRGQDVALRCDPISGHVSLFWYQQALGQGPEFLTYFQNEAQLDKSGLPSDRFFAERPEGSVSTLKIQRTQQEDSAVYLCASSLGQPGLGETQYFGPGTRLLVL.

The rearrangement links TRBV7-2 to TRBJ2-1; D may be TRBD1 (6 bases). The CDR3 extends over 14 amino acids. V was shortened by 5 bases and J by 9 bases, with 17 bases between the two germline ends. Germline assignment: CDR1 SGHTA and CDR2 FQGNSA. The CDR3 DNA reads as TGTGCCAGCAGCCCGGTACAGGGTAGGGGTGAGCAGTTCTTC. Its translation: CASSPVQGRGEQFF.

The V and J genes are TRBV15 and TRBJ1-2; tentative D call: TRBD1 (5 bases). V was cut by 0 bases and J by 7 bases, with 15 bases left in between. The CDR3 extends over 15 amino acids. Germline CDR1 is LNHNV and CDR2 is YYDKDF (reference sequence). The CDR3 here is CATSRDRGRSPGYTF. The CDR3 DNA is TGTGCCACCAGCAGAGATAGGGGAAGGAGCCCTGGCTACACCTTC.

This clone has just a few counts. This rearrangement joins TRBV30 to TRBJ1-6, with 7 nucleotides matching TRBD1. After removal of 5 bases from V and 7 bases from J, the junction contained 20 bases not matched to a gene. The germline V gene has CDR1 GTSNPN and CDR2 SVGIG (reference sequence). This CDR3 comprises 18 residues. CDR3 nucleotide sequence: TGTGCCTGGCAGCCTTATTCCGACAGGGAGTGGAAAAATTCACCCCTCCACTTT. Translating gives CAWQPYSDREWKNSPLHF.

The chain employs TRBV7-8 and TRBJ1-2; D is uncertain. V was trimmed by 3 bases and J by 8 bases, leaving 22 bases between them. Germline V CDR1 and CDR2: SGHVS, FQNEAQ. The CDR3 sequence is 16 residues long. DNA for the CDR3: TGTGCCAGCAGCTTTTCCCCTAACGGTCCGCTCGCGGGCTACACCTTC. This sequence encodes CASSFSPNGPLAGYTF.

The V and J genes are TRBV2 and TRBJ2-7, with D perhaps matching TRBD1 (5 bases). CDR3 length: 13 amino acids. Deletions cut 6 bases from V and 6 bases from J, with 15 bases between. The germline CDR1 and CDR2 sequences are SNHLY and FYNNEI. The CDR3 bases are TGTGCCAGCAGGGGTCAGGGATTCGGCGAGCAGTACTTC. Residues: CASRGQGFGEQYF.

V is TRBV6-6 and J is TRBJ1-1, with a tentative D call TRBD1 (5 bases). Germline loops: CDR1 MNHNY, CDR2 SVGAGI (reference sequence). The CDR3 totals 12 residues. V was pared by 8 bases and J by 5 bases, with 12 bases between. CDR3 loop: CASSRGGTEAFF. Here the CDR3 DNA reads TGTGCCAGCTCTCGGGGGGGTACTGAAGCTTTCTTT.

J is TRBJ1-5 and V is TRBV19; 7 bases are a match to TRBD1. From germline, CDR1 is LNHDA and CDR2 SQIVND (reference sequence). V dropped 6 bases and J dropped 5; count of bases not matched to a gene: 7. The CDR3 has 14 residues. CDR3 in amino acids: CASRRQGTDQPQHF. Written as DNA, the CDR3 is TGTGCCAGTAGGCGACAGGGTACCGATCAGCCCCAGCATTTT.

The genes are TRBV29-1 and TRBJ1-2; D uncertain. V gave up 3 bases and J gave up 2 bases, with 7 bases separating them. Germline V CDR1 and CDR2: SQVTM, ANQGSEA. The length of the CDR3 is 12 residues. The chain's CDR3 is CSVEQTNYGYTF. The CDR3 DNA follows: TGCAGCGTTGAGCAGACAAACTATGGCTACACCTTC.

The chain joins TRBV7-2 to TRBJ2-7, with TRBD2 matching 11 bases. Germline V gene data show CDR1 as SGHTA and CDR2 as FQGNSA. J gave up 3 bases and V 3 bases, and 10 bases lay outside the gene matches. There are 17 residues in the CDR3. The CDR3 DNA reads TGTGCCAGCAGCTTCACTAGCGGGGGTGCCCCGGTCTACGAGCAGTACTTC. It encodes CASSFTSGGAPVYEQYF. The variable domain in full, with the rest retrieved from reference TRBV7-2 and TRBJ2-7, is GAGVSQSPSNKVTEKGKDVELRCDPISGHTALYWYRQSLGQGLEFLIYFQGNSAPDKSGLPSDRFSAERTGGSVSTLTIQRTQQEDSAVYLCASSFTSGGAPVYEQYFGPGTRLTVT.

This clone was recorded only once. In DNA form, the CDR3 reads TGTGCCAGCAGACAACGACTAGCGGGGGGGCTAAGCACAGATACGCAGTATTTT. Residues: CASRQRLAGGLSTDTQYF. This chain uses TRBV11-2 with TRBJ2-3; 14 positions match TRBD2. With 6 bases clipped from V and 0 bases from J, the junction kept 8 bases outside the gene matches. The length of the CDR3 is 18 residues. Germline V gene data show CDR1 as SGHAT and CDR2 as FQNNGV.

Written as DNA, the CDR3 is TGTGCCAGCAGCCCACAACCTAGCTCCTACGAGCAGTACTTC. Protein: CASSPQPSSYEQYF. This sequence joins TRBV9 and TRBJ2-7; no clear D. There are 14 residues in the CDR3. V lost 4 bases and J lost 0, with 11 bases in between. Germline CDR1 reads SGDLS; CDR2 reads YYNGEE.

This chain joins TRBV6-6 and TRBJ1-1; no firm D call. In germline, CDR1 is MNHNY, CDR2 SVGAGI (reference sequence). The V end was cut by 6 bases, the J end by 6 bases, with 20 bases between. The CDR3 spans 15 residues. The CDR3 DNA reads TGTGCCAGCAGCCCAGAAGCACTCAAGAGGGCTGAAGCTTTCTTT. This translates into CASSPEALKRAEAFF.

This clone was detected a few times. This chain connects TRBV18 to TRBJ2-3; 11 bases match TRBD2. The trim removed 5 bases at V and 6 bases at J, leaving 10 bases unmatched. This CDR3 has 16 residues. Germline loops: CDR1 KGHSH, CDR2 LQKENI. Here the CDR3 DNA reads TGTGCCAGCTCAACCGTAATAGCGGGGGGGCCGGATACGCAGTATTTT. This encodes CASSTVIAGGPDTQYF. Filled out from reference TRBV18 and TRBJ2-3, the complete variable domain reads NAGVMQNPRHLVRRRGQEARLRCSPMKGHSHVYWYRQLPEEGLKFMVYLQKENIIDESGMPKERFSAEFPKEGPSILRIQQVVRGDSAAYFCASSTVIAGGPDTQYFGPGTRLTVL.

V gene TRBV5-4 combines with J gene TRBJ2-5, with 11 bases that match TRBD2. The germline gives CDR1 SGHNT, CDR2 YYREEE (reference sequence). The CDR3 contains 15 residues. Trimming removed 3 bases from V and 1 base from J; junction bases left unmatched: 2. The CDR3 DNA reads TGTGCCAGCAGCTCGACTAGCGGGGTCCAAGAGACCCAGTACTTC. It codes for CASSSTSGVQETQYF.

As for this clone: This sample also contains other DNA sequences that code for the same CDR3. The CDR3 here is CASSVTGRDTEAFF. CDR3 DNA: TGTGCCAGCAGCGTGACAGGGAGAGACACTGAAGCTTTCTTT. J is TRBJ1-1 and V is TRBV9, with 7 bases lining up with TRBD1. This CDR3 spans 14 amino acids. Losses at the gene ends were 2 bases for V and 3 bases for J; bases not matched to a gene: 4. Germline values: CDR1 SGDLS, CDR2 YYNGEE.

The genes are TRBV6-5 and TRBJ1-1; D may be TRBD1 (5 bases). Looked up from germline, CDR1 is MNHEY and CDR2 is SVGAGI. The CDR3 has 14 residues. V lost 6 bases to trimming and J lost 1 base, with 12 bases between them. The CDR3, as DNA: TGTGCCAGCAGGGGAGGGGCGAAGAACACTGAAGCTTTCTTT. This sequence encodes CASRGGAKNTEAFF.

The chain is built from TRBV28 and TRBJ2-2; 8 nucleotides match TRBD1. This CDR3 contains 17 residues. The trim removed 2 bases at V and 4 bases at J, leaving 9 bases unmatched. Per the germline V gene, CDR1 is MDHEN and CDR2 is SYDVKM. The CDR3 coding sequence is TGTGCCAGCAGTTTAAGTCAGGGGGCGTCGACCACCGGGGAGCTGTTTTTT. It codes for CASSLSQGASTTGELFF. Filled out from reference TRBV28 and TRBJ2-2, the complete variable domain reads DVKVTQSSRYLVKRTGEKVFLECVQDMDHENMFWYRQDPGLGLRLIYFSYDVKMKEKGDIPEGYSVSREKKERFSLILESASTNQTSMYLCASSLSQGASTTGELFFGEGSRLTVL.

The table lists this clone with a count of one. The chain uses TRBV28 and TRBJ1-1; D is possibly TRBD1 (5 bases). Germline V gene sequence: CDR1 MDHEN, CDR2 SYDVKM. The length of the CDR3 is 15 residues. V lost 4 bases, J lost 4 bases, and 16 bases lay in between. In DNA, the CDR3 is TGTGCCAGCAGTTCACCGGGACTGGGGGGCACTGAAGCTTTCTTT. Its translation: CASSSPGLGGTEAFF. The whole variable domain, filled in from reference TRBV28 and TRBJ1-1, reads DVKVTQSSRYLVKRTGEKVFLECVQDMDHENMFWYRQDPGLGLRLIYFSYDVKMKEKGDIPEGYSVSREKKERFSLILESASTNQTSMYLCASSSPGLGGTEAFFGQGTRLTVV.

This chain joins TRBV6-1 and TRBJ2-5, with D possibly TRBD1 on 5 matching bases. The CDR3 is made up of 13 amino acids. Trimming stripped 1 base from V and 7 bases from J, with 10 bases between. The germline V gene has CDR1 MNHNS and CDR2 SASEGT. The chain's CDR3 is CASSEVWGLTQYF. The CDR3 nucleotides read TGTGCCAGCAGTGAAGTTTGGGGCCTGACCCAGTACTTC.

The chain combines TRBV5-1 with TRBJ1-5; a weak D match, TRBD1 (5 bases). Germline lookup yields CDR1 SGHRS and CDR2 YFSETQ. Trimming cost V 4 bases and J 3 bases, with 14 bases left between them. The CDR3 loop spans 15 amino acids. CDR3 in amino acids: CASSLTGTFNQPQHF. CDR3 bases: TGCGCCAGCAGCCTTACAGGAACGTTCAATCAGCCCCAGCATTTT.

The rearrangement links TRBV28 to TRBJ1-3, with D maybe TRBD1 (5 bases). Looked up from germline, CDR1 is MDHEN and CDR2 is SYDVKM. V lost 3 bases and J lost 4, with 10 bases in between. The CDR3 is made up of 14 amino acids. CDR3 nucleotides: TGTGCCAGCAGTTTTGCAGGGATCGGAAACACCATATATTTT. Translation: CASSFAGIGNTIYF.

The chain joins TRBV3-1 (or the pseudogene TRBV3-2) to TRBJ2-1, with D perhaps matching TRBD2 (6 bases). Trimming left V 3 bases short and J 12 bases short, with 15 bases between. The CDR3 runs 13 residues. Per germline, CDR1 LGHDT and CDR2 YNNKEL (reference sequence). The CDR3 nucleotides read TGTGCCAGCAGCCAGCGATCCGGGACTTGGCAGTTCTTC. Protein sequence: CASSQRSGTWQFF.

The rearrangement joins TRBV6-6 to TRBJ1-3; a possible D gene is TRBD1 (6 bases). Per germline, CDR1 MNHNY and CDR2 SVGAGI (reference sequence). V was shortened by 2 bases and J by 4 bases, with 15 bases between the two germline ends. This CDR3 is built from 16 residues. Here the CDR3 DNA reads TGTGCCAGCAGTTACACCCCGGACAGATTAGGAAACACCATATATTTT. As protein: CASSYTPDRLGNTIYF.